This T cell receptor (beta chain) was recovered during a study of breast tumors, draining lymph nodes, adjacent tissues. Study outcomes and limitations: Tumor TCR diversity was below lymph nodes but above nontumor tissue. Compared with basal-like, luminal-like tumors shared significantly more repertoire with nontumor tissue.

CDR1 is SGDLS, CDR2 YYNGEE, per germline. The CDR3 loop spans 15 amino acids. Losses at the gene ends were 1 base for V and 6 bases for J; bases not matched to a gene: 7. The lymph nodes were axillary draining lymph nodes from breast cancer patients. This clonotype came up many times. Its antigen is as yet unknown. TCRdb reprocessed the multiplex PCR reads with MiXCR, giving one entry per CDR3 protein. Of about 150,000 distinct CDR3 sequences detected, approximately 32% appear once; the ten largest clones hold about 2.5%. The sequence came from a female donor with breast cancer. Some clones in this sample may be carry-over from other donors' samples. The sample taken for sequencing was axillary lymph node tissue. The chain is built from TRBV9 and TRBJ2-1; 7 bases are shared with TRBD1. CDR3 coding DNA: TGTGCCAGCAGCGTAACGGGACAGTATGGCAATGAGCAGTTCTTC. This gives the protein CASSVTGQYGNEQFF. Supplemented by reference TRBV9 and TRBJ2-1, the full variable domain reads DSGVTQTPKHLITATGQRVTLRCSPRSGDLSVYWYQQSLDQGLQFLIQYYNGEERAKGNILERFSAQQFPDLHSELNLSSLELGDSALYFCASSVTGQYGNEQFFGPGTRLTVL.